This passage covers 11 T cell receptor beta chains from one sample sequenced in a study of T cell repertoires in cytomegalovirus infection. TCRdb independently ran MiXCR on the reads; one entry per CDR3 protein. The sample gives about 530,000 distinct CDR3 sequences, about 26% of which show up once; under 15% is in the top ten. Sequenced input: PBMCs. The receptors come from a human donor in good health (CMV status not recorded). Some clones in this sample may be carry-over from other donors' samples.

The V call is TRBV2, the J call TRBJ2-5; maybe TRBD2 (5 bases). In germline, CDR1 is SNHLY, CDR2 FYNNEI. CDR3 length equals 12 residues. Deletions cut 7 bases from V and 2 bases from J, with 8 bases between. CDR3 sequence: CASNGDQETQYF. The CDR3 DNA reads TGTGCCAGCAACGGGGATCAAGAGACCCAGTACTTC.

This clonotype was picked up many times. The rearrangement joins TRBV11-3 to TRBJ2-1, with a tentative D call TRBD1 (7 bases). Trimming stripped 1 base from V and 0 bases from J, with 16 bases between. This CDR3 comprises 18 residues. Germline lookup yields CDR1 SGHNT and CDR2 YENEEA. The CDR3 bases are TGTGCCAGCAGCTTAGCCCAGGGGGGAAGCCTCTCCTACAATGAGCAGTTCTTC. Protein sequence: CASSLAQGGSLSYNEQFF.

With respect to this clonotype: An end of the junction does not agree with germline; a read error may underlie this. V and J are TRBV7-9 and TRBJ1-2; D may be TRBD1 (5 bases). The germline CDR1 and CDR2 sequences are SEHNR and FQNEAQ (reference sequence). The CDR3 spans 15 residues. This chain's CDR3 is CASSPGLGFAGPTPF. CDR3 nucleotide sequence: TGTGCCAGCAGCCCCGGGCTTGGTTTTGCAGGGCCAACCCCCTTC.

This clonotype was seen a few times. The chain uses TRBV5-1 and TRBJ1-1; D is unclear. The germline V gene has CDR1 SGHRS and CDR2 YFSETQ. The CDR3 runs to 14 residues. Between the trimmed V and J ends, which lost 4 bases and 4 bases, there was a span of 14 bases. The CDR3 sequence: CASSDVKSGTEAFF. CDR3 DNA sequence: TGCGCCAGCAGCGACGTAAAATCGGGCACTGAAGCTTTCTTT.

This clonotype was picked up many times. The V call is TRBV7-2, the J call TRBJ2-3; the D is unclear. The CDR3 runs to 13 residues. V gave up 1 base and J gave up 6 bases, with 8 bases separating them. Germline CDR1 and CDR2: SGHTA and FQGNSA. The CDR3 bases are TGTGCCAGCAGCTTAGATTACAAGGATACGCAGTATTTT. It is translated as CASSLDYKDTQYF.

The V call is TRBV14, the J call TRBJ2-5; no firm D call. Trimming took 4 bases from V and 1 from J, leaving 13 bases between them. Per the germline V gene, CDR1 is SGHDN and CDR2 is FVKESK. The CDR3 contains 15 residues. The CDR3 bases are TGTGCCAGCAGCCCCTTCGAATCTGGCCAAGAGACCCAGTACTTC. Translating it yields CASSPFESGQETQYF.

This rearrangement joins TRBV10-3 to TRBJ2-3; 15 nucleotides align to TRBD2. The CDR3 length is 16 residues. V was pared by 10 bases and J by 10 bases, with 15 bases of the junction left unmatched. Per germline, CDR1 ENHRY and CDR2 SYGVKD. CDR3 loop: CATVGGTSGRTYSQYF. The CDR3, as DNA: TGTGCCACCGTGGGGGGGACTAGCGGGAGGACCTACTCGCAGTATTTT.

The rearrangement joins TRBV4-1 to TRBJ1-2, with D tentatively TRBD1 (6 bases). Germline CDR1 MGHRA, CDR2 YSYEKL. V lost 4 bases to trimming and J lost 3 bases, with 15 bases between them. CDR3 length equals 15 residues. The CDR3 DNA reads TGCGCCAGCAGCCCTACAGGGATCTCGGACTATGGCTACACCTTC. Protein sequence: CASSPTGISDYGYTF.

This clonotype was counted a few times. The chain employs TRBV28 and TRBJ2-3, with TRBD1 as a possible D gene (6 bases). V dropped 4 bases and J dropped 9 bases, with 11 bases sitting between them. The CDR3 covers 12 residues. Germline CDR1 reads MDHEN; CDR2 reads SYDVKM. The CDR3: CASSSGVWTQYF. The CDR3 DNA reads as TGTGCCAGCAGTTCAGGGGTGTGGACGCAGTATTTT.

This clonotype was detected many times. This chain connects TRBV11-2 to TRBJ2-7; 7 nucleotides match TRBD1. CDR3 length: 14 residues. Germline V CDR1 and CDR2: SGHAT, FQNNGV. Unmatched junction bases numbered 4, after V lost 5 bases and J lost 0 bases. The CDR3 DNA reads TGTGCCAGCAGCCTCCGGGACAGCTCCTACGAGCAGTACGTC. It yields the protein CASSLRDSSYEQYV.

This clonotype has a handful of counts. The chain joins TRBV7-8 to TRBJ1-5; D call uncertain. Germline CDR1 is SGHVS and CDR2 is FQNEAQ. Trimming pared 5 bases from V and 0 bases from J, leaving 8 bases between. This CDR3 is 14 amino acids long. The CDR3 reads CASSATYSNQPQHF. The DNA of the CDR3 is TGTGCCAGCAGCGCAACCTATAGCAATCAGCCCCAGCATTTT.